What follows are 20 T cell receptor beta chains derived from one specimen sequenced in a study of shared clonotypes between healthy human individuals. Positively selected for CCR7, the CD45RO-negative cells used as naive CD8 cells excluded terminally differentiated effector memory CD45RA+ cells. This table comes from immunoSEQ multiplex PCR, and its TCRdb copy is limited to in-frame clones, with some not included. The repertoire holds more than 500,000 clones, with 85% to 95% as singletons. Source material: naive CD8+ T cells sorted from blood. The receptors stem from a woman aged 30 to 39 in good health.

This chain joins TRBV12-5 and TRBJ2-3, with a possible D match to TRBD2 (5 bases). Germline CDR1 and CDR2: LGHNT and FRNRAP. The CDR3 spans 11 residues. Between the trimmed V and J ends, which lost 4 bases and 7 bases, there was a span of 6 bases. CDR3 loop: CASGSGNTQYF. CDR3 nucleotides: TGTGCTAGTGGTTCCGGGAATACGCAGTATTTT.

Concerning this clone: The same CDR3 also results from other DNA sequences found in this sample. The rearrangement uses TRBV5-1 and TRBJ2-1; D remains ambiguous. This CDR3 spans 12 amino acids. Trimming removed 0 bases at V and 6 bases at J, with 4 bases between. Germline lookup yields CDR1 SGHRS and CDR2 YFSETQ. CDR3 sequence: CASSLAGNEQFF. The CDR3 DNA follows: TGCGCCAGCAGCTTGGCCGGCAATGAGCAGTTCTTC.

V gene TRBV9 combines with J gene TRBJ2-4; 13 bases fit TRBD2. V lost 4 bases to trimming and J lost 1 base; unmatched junction nucleotides: 5. This CDR3 has 17 amino acids. The germline V gene encodes CDR1 SGDLS and CDR2 YYNGEE. CDR3 loop: CASSPPLAGGAKNIQYF. The CDR3 nucleotides are TGTGCCAGCAGCCCTCCACTAGCGGGGGGGGCCAAAAACATTCAGTACTTC.

This chain uses TRBV2 with TRBJ1-1; possibly TRBD1 for D (5 bases). Germline loops: CDR1 SNHLY, CDR2 FYNNEI. The CDR3 is made up of 15 amino acids. V was trimmed by 6 bases and J by 1 base, leaving 15 bases between them. The CDR3 region has the DNA TGTGCCAGCAGCCAATCGGAGGGGCGGAACACTGAAGCTTTCTTT. Translating gives CASSQSEGRNTEAFF.

The chain has TRBV7-2 and TRBJ2-3; TRBD1 might be the D (6 bases). CDR3 size: 18 residues. Germline V gives CDR1 SGHTA, CDR2 FQGNSA. The V gene lost 5 bases and the J gene lost 0 bases, with 21 bases spanning the gap. CDR3 nucleotide sequence: TGTGCCAGCAGCCAAGAGGGGGAATACGCTTGGAGCACAGATACGCAGTATTTT. Translation gives CASSQEGEYAWSTDTQYF. Together with reference TRBV7-2 and TRBJ2-3, the CDR3 gives the full variable domain: GAGVSQSPSNKVTEKGKDVELRCDPISGHTALYWYRQSLGQGLEFLIYFQGNSAPDKSGLPSDRFSAERTGGSVSTLTIQRTQQEDSAVYLCASSQEGEYAWSTDTQYFGPGTRLTVL.

This chain links TRBV27 with TRBJ2-7; 12 nucleotides line up with TRBD2. Germline CDR1 and CDR2: MNHEY and SMNVEV (reference sequence). There are 16 residues in the CDR3. With 2 bases clipped from V and 6 bases from J, the junction kept 8 bases outside the gene matches. CDR3: CASSLVLAGGSREQYF. The CDR3 DNA follows: TGTGCCAGCAGTTTAGTACTAGCGGGAGGATCCCGCGAGCAGTACTTC.

This chain uses TRBV6-6 with TRBJ1-1, with D possibly TRBD1 on 5 matching bases. Trimming removed 7 bases at V and 4 bases at J, with 10 bases between. Germline V gene data show CDR1 as MNHNY and CDR2 as SVGAGI (reference sequence). CDR3 length: 12 residues. CDR3 bases: TGTGCCAGCATAGGGGTTGGCACTGAAGCTTTCTTT. It specifies CASIGVGTEAFF.

The CDR3 loop reads CASRETGATEAFF. CDR3 bases: TGTGCCAGCAGGGAAACAGGGGCGACGGAAGCTTTCTTT. The V gene is TRBV28, the J gene TRBJ1-1; 7 nucleotides line up with TRBD1. Germline V gene lookup returns CDR1 MDHEN and CDR2 SYDVKM. After removal of 6 bases from V and 8 bases from J, the junction contained 9 bases not matched to a gene. This CDR3 has 13 amino acids.

The chain couples TRBV2 to TRBJ2-2, with 7 bases matching TRBD1. V gave up 7 bases and J gave up 1 base; unmatched junction bases: 9. This CDR3 contains 16 residues. The germline V gene encodes CDR1 SNHLY and CDR2 FYNNEI. CDR3: CASNGMGTENTGELFF. The CDR3 DNA is TGTGCCAGCAACGGAATGGGGACAGAGAACACCGGGGAGCTGTTTTTT.

Of note for this clone: This CDR3 is also generated by other DNA sequences in the sample. This rearrangement joins TRBV7-7 to TRBJ2-2; 13 bases fit TRBD2. V gave up 5 bases and J gave up 2 bases; unmatched junction bases: 5. The CDR3 has 17 amino acids. The germline V gene encodes CDR1 SSHAT and CDR2 FNYEAQ (reference sequence). CDR3 residues: CASSLGLAGVNTGELFF. CDR3 DNA sequence: TGTGCCAGCAGCCTAGGACTAGCGGGAGTCAACACCGGGGAGCTGTTTTTT. The full variable domain, its missing parts supplied by reference TRBV7-7 and TRBJ2-2, is GAGVSQSPRYKVTKRGQDVTLRCDPISSHATLYWYQQALGQGPEFLTYFNYEAQPDKSGLPSDRFSAERPEGSISTLTIQRTEQRDSAMYRCASSLGLAGVNTGELFFGEGSRLTVL.

The gene calls are TRBV4-1 and TRBJ2-7; D gene ambiguous. The V gene lost 0 bases and the J gene lost 2 bases, with 11 bases spanning the gap. The CDR3 totals 15 residues. In germline, CDR1 is MGHRA, CDR2 YSYEKL. The CDR3 DNA is TGCGCCAGCAGCCAAGATCGGCTGTCCCCCTACGAGCAGTACTTC. It translates to CASSQDRLSPYEQYF.

The rearrangement links TRBV5-4 to TRBJ1-1; possible D gene TRBD1, 5 bases. CDR1 SGHNT and CDR2 YYREEE come from the germline V gene (reference sequence). This CDR3 comprises 13 residues. The V end lost 3 bases, the J end lost 4 bases, and 10 bases lay between the germline ends. Here the CDR3 DNA reads TGTGCCAGCAGCTGGGGGGGGAGCACTGAAGCTTTCTTT. Translated, it gives CASSWGGSTEAFF.

The chain uses TRBV9 and TRBJ2-7; D unresolved. Trimming shortened V by 4 bases and J by 2 bases, and 19 bases separated the two germline ends. Germline values: CDR1 SGDLS, CDR2 YYNGEE. The CDR3 consists of 16 residues. CDR3: CASSPRSRTSPYEQYF. The CDR3 DNA is TGTGCCAGCAGCCCCAGAAGCCGCACCAGCCCCTACGAGCAGTACTTC. Variable domain in full (rest from reference TRBV9 and TRBJ2-7): DSGVTQTPKHLITATGQRVTLRCSPRSGDLSVYWYQQSLDQGLQFLIQYYNGEERAKGNILERFSAQQFPDLHSELNLSSLELGDSALYFCASSPRSRTSPYEQYFGPGTRLTVT.

This rearrangement joins TRBV19 to TRBJ2-7, with D possibly called TRBD1 or TRBD2 (5 bases each). The length of the CDR3 is 15 residues. Germline lookup yields CDR1 LNHDA and CDR2 SQIVND (reference sequence). V lost 6 bases and J 2 bases, leaving 17 bases between the germline ends. The CDR3 loop is CASRYRGGPTYEQYF. The CDR3 coding sequence is TGTGCCAGTAGATACCGTGGGGGACCTACCTACGAGCAGTACTTC.

The chain couples TRBV6-1 to TRBJ2-7; 8 nucleotides match TRBD1. Germline values: CDR1 MNHNS, CDR2 SASEGT. J was trimmed by 0 bases and V by 4 bases; bases with no gene match: 8. The CDR3 is 16 residues long. Written as DNA, the CDR3 is TGTGCCAGCAGTGGACGGGGACAGGCGTTCTCCTACGAGCAGTACTTC. Protein sequence: CASSGRGQAFSYEQYF.

The chain joins TRBV28 to TRBJ2-1, with D tentatively TRBD1 (6 bases). The CDR3 length is 16 residues. Trimming stripped 5 bases from V and 7 bases from J, with 21 bases between. CDR1 MDHEN and CDR2 SYDVKM come from the germline V gene. The chain's CDR3 is CASSPRGRGIRNEQFF. The CDR3 DNA sequence: TGTGCCAGCAGTCCCCGCGGCAGGGGAATCCGAAATGAGCAGTTCTTC. Looking up the rest from reference TRBV28 and TRBJ2-1 gives the full variable domain: DVKVTQSSRYLVKRTGEKVFLECVQDMDHENMFWYRQDPGLGLRLIYFSYDVKMKEKGDIPEGYSVSREKKERFSLILESASTNQTSMYLCASSPRGRGIRNEQFFGPGTRLTVL.

The V gene is TRBV29-1, the J gene TRBJ1-4; D perhaps matches TRBD1 (5 bases). This CDR3 is built from 13 residues. CDR1 is SQVTM and CDR2 is ANQGSEA in the germline V gene. V shed 5 bases and J shed 4 bases, with 11 bases lying between them. The CDR3 DNA reads as TGCAGCGTTCCGGGGGGGTTTAATGAAAAACTGTTTTTT. Its protein is CSVPGGFNEKLFF.

The chain employs TRBV27 and TRBJ1-2, with 11 bases identical to TRBD1. Losses at the gene ends were 5 bases for V and 5 bases for J; bases not matched to a gene: 7. The germline V gene encodes CDR1 MNHEY and CDR2 SMNVEV (reference sequence). The CDR3 extends over 15 amino acids. CDR3 sequence reads: CASSPGQGAWYGYTF. The CDR3 DNA reads TGTGCCAGCAGTCCAGGACAGGGGGCTTGGTATGGCTACACCTTC.

The chain couples TRBV6-6 to TRBJ2-1; 13 bases line up with TRBD2. The germline V gene has CDR1 MNHNY and CDR2 SVGAGI (reference sequence). After removal of 6 bases from V and 8 bases from J, the junction contained 7 bases not matched to a gene. This CDR3 spans 15 amino acids. CDR3 sequence reads: CASSWGTSGTDEQFF. In DNA, the CDR3 is TGTGCCAGCAGCTGGGGGACTAGCGGGACCGATGAGCAGTTCTTC.

The genes are TRBV4-1 and TRBJ2-5, with 8 bases matching TRBD1. Judging by the DNA end, TRBJ2-7 fits better; the J call may be wrong. CDR1 and CDR2 (germline): MGHRA, YSYEKL. CDR3 size: 16 residues. The DNA for the CDR3 is TGCGCCAGCAGCCTCGCCGGGACAGGCGCCGCCTACGAGCAGTACTTC. Protein: CASSLAGTGAAYEQYF.